This T cell receptor (beta chain) was obtained from a study of CD4 T cells in relation to SARS-CoV-2 and coronaviruses. Study observations and caveats: No donor gave both pre-pandemic and post-infection samples. Monoreactive clones expanded significantly more to SARS-CoV-2 than crossreactive clones did.

Before the COVID-19 pandemic, during about 2011-2019, CD4+ T cells were taken from unexposed donors. The CDR3 sequence is 12 residues long. CDR1 and CDR2 (germline): LGHDT, YNNKEL (reference sequence). V gave up 1 base and J gave up 7 bases, with 7 bases separating them. Only in-frame clones appear in the TCRdb table, and some are missing; sequencing was by immunoSEQ multiplex PCR. The sample holds about 68,000 clones; 90% to 95% are singletons and the top ten take under 0.25%. As to this clone: Its antigen remains unknown.

This chain joins TRBV3-1 (or the pseudogene TRBV3-2) and TRBJ2-5, with no clear D. The clonotype was recovered from a human donor in good health. The sequenced material came from naive CD4+ T cells from PBMCs. Subset given: naive CD4+ T cells isolated by negative enrichment. CDR3 DNA sequence: TGTGCCAGCAGCCAAGCCATGGGGACCCAGTACTTC. It is translated as CASSQAMGTQYF.